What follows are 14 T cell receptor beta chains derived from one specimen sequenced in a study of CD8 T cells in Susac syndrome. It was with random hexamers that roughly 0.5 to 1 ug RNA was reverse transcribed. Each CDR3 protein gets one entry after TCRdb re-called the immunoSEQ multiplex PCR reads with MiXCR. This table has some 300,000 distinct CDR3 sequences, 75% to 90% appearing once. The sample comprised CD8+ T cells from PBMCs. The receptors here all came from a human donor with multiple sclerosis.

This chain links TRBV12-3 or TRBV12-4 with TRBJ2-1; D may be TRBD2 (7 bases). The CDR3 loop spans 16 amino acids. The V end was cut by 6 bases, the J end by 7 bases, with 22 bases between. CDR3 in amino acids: CASRGLVVGGLNEQFF. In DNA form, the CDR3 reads TGTGCCAGCAGGGGCCTTGTAGTGGGGGGGCTAAATGAGCAGTTCTTC.

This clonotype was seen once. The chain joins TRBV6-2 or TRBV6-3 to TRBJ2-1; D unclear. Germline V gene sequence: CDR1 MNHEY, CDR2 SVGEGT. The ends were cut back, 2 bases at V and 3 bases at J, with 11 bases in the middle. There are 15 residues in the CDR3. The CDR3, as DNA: TGTGCCAGCAGTTACAGCGCGGTTCTCTACAATGAGCAGTTCTTC. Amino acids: CASSYSAVLYNEQFF.

The CDR3 coding sequence is TGTGCCAGCAGTGAATCGACCCTTGCTGGGGAGACCCAGTACTTC. Its protein product is CASSESTLAGETQYF. This sequence joins TRBV25-1 and TRBJ2-5, with D hard to call. The germline V gene encodes CDR1 MGHDK and CDR2 SYGVNS. CDR3 length equals 15 residues. Deletions cut 1 base from V and 5 bases from J, with 14 bases between.

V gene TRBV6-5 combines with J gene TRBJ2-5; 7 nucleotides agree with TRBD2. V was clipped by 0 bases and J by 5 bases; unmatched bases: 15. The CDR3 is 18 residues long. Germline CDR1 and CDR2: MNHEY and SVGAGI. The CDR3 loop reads CASSYSLGVGPGGETQYF. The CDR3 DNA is TGTGCCAGCAGTTACTCCCTGGGCGTGGGTCCCGGGGGGGAGACCCAGTACTTC.

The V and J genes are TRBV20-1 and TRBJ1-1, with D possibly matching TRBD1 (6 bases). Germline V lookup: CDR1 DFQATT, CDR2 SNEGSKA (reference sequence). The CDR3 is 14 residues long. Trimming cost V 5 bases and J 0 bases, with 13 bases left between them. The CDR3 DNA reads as TGCAGTGCTTTAGACAGGTCAATGAACACTGAAGCTTTCTTT. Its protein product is CSALDRSMNTEAFF.

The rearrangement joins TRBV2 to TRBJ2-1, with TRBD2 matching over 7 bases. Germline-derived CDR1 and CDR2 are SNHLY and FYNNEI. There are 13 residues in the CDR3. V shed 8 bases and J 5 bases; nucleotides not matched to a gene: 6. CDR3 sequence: CASGAGRNNEQFF. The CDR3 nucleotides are TGTGCCAGCGGAGCGGGAAGGAACAATGAGCAGTTCTTC.

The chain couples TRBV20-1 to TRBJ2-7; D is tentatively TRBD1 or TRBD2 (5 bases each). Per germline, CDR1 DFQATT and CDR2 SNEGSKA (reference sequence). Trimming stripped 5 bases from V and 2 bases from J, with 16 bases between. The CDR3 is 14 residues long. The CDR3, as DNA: TGCAGTGCTGATCCCGGGACGGCAACCTACGAGCAGTACTTC. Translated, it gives CSADPGTATYEQYF.

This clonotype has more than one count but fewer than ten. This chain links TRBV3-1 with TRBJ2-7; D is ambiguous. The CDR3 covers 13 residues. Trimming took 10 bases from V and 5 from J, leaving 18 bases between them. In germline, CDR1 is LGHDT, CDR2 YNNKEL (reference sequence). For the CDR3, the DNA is TGTGCCACGGCTGGCGCGCTCTTCCACGAGCAGTACTTC. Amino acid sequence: CATAGALFHEQYF.

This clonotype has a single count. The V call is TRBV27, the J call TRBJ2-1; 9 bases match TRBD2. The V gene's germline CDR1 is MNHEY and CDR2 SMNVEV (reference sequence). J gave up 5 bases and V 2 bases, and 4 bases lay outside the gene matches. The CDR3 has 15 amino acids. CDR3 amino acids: CASSLGVAGDNEQFF. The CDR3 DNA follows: TGTGCCAGCAGTTTAGGGGTAGCGGGGGACAATGAGCAGTTCTTC.

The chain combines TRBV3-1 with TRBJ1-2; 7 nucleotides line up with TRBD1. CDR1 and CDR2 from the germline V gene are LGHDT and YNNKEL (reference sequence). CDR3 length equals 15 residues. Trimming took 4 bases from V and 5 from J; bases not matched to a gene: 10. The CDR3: CASSPTGTVRYGYTF. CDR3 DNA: TGTGCCAGCAGCCCTACCGGGACAGTGAGATATGGCTACACCTTC.

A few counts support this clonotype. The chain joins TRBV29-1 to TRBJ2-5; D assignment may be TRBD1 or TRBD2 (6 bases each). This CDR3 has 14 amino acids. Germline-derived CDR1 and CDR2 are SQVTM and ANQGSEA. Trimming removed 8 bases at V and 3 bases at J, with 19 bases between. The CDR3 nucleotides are TGCAGCCTACGTGGGGGGCCCTTGGAAGAGACCCAGTACTTC. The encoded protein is CSLRGGPLEETQYF.

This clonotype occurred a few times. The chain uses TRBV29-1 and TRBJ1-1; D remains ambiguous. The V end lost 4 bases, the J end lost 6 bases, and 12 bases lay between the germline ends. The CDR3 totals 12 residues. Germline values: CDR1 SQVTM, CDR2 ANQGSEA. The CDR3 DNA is TGCAGCGTTGTCGGGCCAGAGCCTGAAGCTTTCTTT. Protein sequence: CSVVGPEPEAFF.

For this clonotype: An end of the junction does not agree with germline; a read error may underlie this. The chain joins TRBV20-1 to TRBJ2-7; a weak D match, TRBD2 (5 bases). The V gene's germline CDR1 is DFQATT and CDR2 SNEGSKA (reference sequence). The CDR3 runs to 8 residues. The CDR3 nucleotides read TGCAGTGTCGGCGGGCAGTGCTTC. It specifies CSVGGQCF.

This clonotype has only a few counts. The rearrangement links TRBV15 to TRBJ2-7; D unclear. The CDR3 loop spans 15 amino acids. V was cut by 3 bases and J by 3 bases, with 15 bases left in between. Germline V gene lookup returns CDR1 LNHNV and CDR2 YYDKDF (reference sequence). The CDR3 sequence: CATSRSKNSVYEQYF. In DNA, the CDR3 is TGTGCCACCAGCAGGTCAAAGAACAGTGTCTACGAGCAGTACTTC.